These T cell receptor beta chains were read from a single sample in a study of blood T cell repertoires in COVID-19. Profiling relied on immunoSEQ multiplex PCR, and the TCRdb table lists in-frame clones only, not all of them. Counted here are roughly 330,000 clones, around 88% occurring once; the ten biggest clones make up about 1.2%. Sequencing was done on a sample of peripheral blood. All receptors come from a woman aged 50 to 60 with acute or convalescent COVID-19. CDR3s include the opening cysteine and the closing phenylalanine or tryptophan. The D gene is left open where the match is weak. The size of a clone is reported for some rows only, either as once, few or many, or as a class for expanded clones.

d_call,clone_size,v_call,cdr3_length,j_call,cdr3_aa,cdr3_nt
TRBD1,NA,TRBV10-1,14,TRBJ2-3,CASSEDRETDTQYF,TGCGCCAGCAGTGAGGACAGGGAGACAGATACGCAGTATTTT
TRBD1,few,TRBV30,12,TRBJ1-1,CAWSGQGDQAFF,TGTGCCTGGAGTGGACAGGGTGATCAAGCTTTCTTT
TRBD2,NA,TRBV11-2,15,TRBJ2-7,CASSAPTSGIYEQYF,TGTGCCAGCAGCGCCCCGACTAGCGGGATCTACGAGCAGTACTTC
NA,few,TRBV7-2,14,TRBJ2-7,CASSLGRYPHEQYF,TGTGCCAGCAGCTTAGGCCGCTACCCACACGAGCAGTACTTC
TRBD2,NA,TRBV5-1,15,TRBJ2-7,CATRPTSGSSYEQYF,TGCGCCACCAGACCTACTAGCGGGAGTTCCTACGAGCAGTACTTC
NA,NA,TRBV4-3,15,TRBJ1-1,CASSLNRGTGTEAFF,TGCGCCAGCAGCCTTAACCGGGGAACGGGTACTGAAGCTTTCTTT
NA,once,TRBV9,15,TRBJ2-1,CASSPGVAEYNEQFF,TGTGCCAGCAGCCCCGGGGTAGCGGAGTACAATGAGCAGTTCTTC
NA,once,TRBV5-1,15,TRBJ2-2,CASSLRTANTGELFF,TGCGCCAGCAGCTTGAGGACAGCGAACACCGGGGAGCTGTTTTTT
TRBD1,NA,TRBV5-1,14,TRBJ1-1,CASSLGQAFTEAFF,TGCGCCAGCAGCCTCGGACAGGCCTTCACTGAAGCTTTCTTT
TRBD1,NA,TRBV7-9,14,TRBJ1-2,CASSSSGTEAGYTF,TGTGCCAGCAGCTCATCCGGGACAGAGGCTGGCTACACCTTC
TRBD1,NA,TRBV4-2,16,TRBJ1-2,CASSQDYGQVFYGYTF,TGTGCCAGCAGCCAAGATTACGGACAGGTGTTCTATGGCTACACCTTC
TRBD1,NA,TRBV25-1,15,TRBJ2-7,CASSGLTGGRNEQYF,TGTGCCAGCAGTGGGTTAACAGGGGGTCGTAACGAGCAGTACTTC
TRBD1,NA,TRBV19,18,TRBJ1-5,CASSIWVPSDRDDQPQHF,TGTGCCAGTAGTATTTGGGTCCCCTCGGACAGGGATGATCAGCCCCAGCATTTT
NA,once,TRBV5-1,15,TRBJ2-1,CASSLEGKSYNEQFF,TGCGCCAGCAGCTTAGAGGGAAAATCCTACAATGAGCAGTTCTTC
TRBD1,NA,TRBV3-1/TRBV3-2,15,TRBJ1-2,CASSPDRANLYGYTF,TGTGCCAGCAGCCCGGACAGGGCCAACCTTTATGGCTACACCTTC
NA,once,TRBV12-3/TRBV12-4,12,TRBJ2-6,CASSFQGTVLTF,TGTGCCAGCAGTTTTCAGGGCACCGTCCTGACTTTC
TRBD1,NA,TRBV7-2,15,TRBJ1-2,CASSPPQGAGYGYTF,TGTGCCAGCAGCCCCCCACAGGGGGCTGGTTATGGCTACACCTTC
NA,NA,TRBV19,16,TRBJ2-3,CASSSTGNQRRDTQYF,TGTGCCAGTAGTAGCACAGGTAATCAACGACGAGATACGCAGTATTTT
NA,NA,TRBV7-9,12,TRBJ1-2,CASSPHRDGYTF,TGTGCCAGCAGCCCTCACAGGGATGGCTACACCTTC
NA,NA,TRBV7-2,12,TRBJ1-5,CASSPPGQPQHF,TGTGCCAGCAGCCCACCCGGTCAGCCCCAGCATTTT
NA,once,TRBV7-9,14,TRBJ2-7,CASSPLPASYGQYF,TGTGCCAGCAGCCCCCTTCCCGCCTCCTACGGGCAGTACTTC
TRBD1,NA,TRBV25-1,17,TRBJ1-6,CASSSKLGQGAGRPLHF,TGTGCCAGCAGTAGCAAACTCGGACAGGGGGCGGGAAGACCCCTCCACTTT
TRBD1,few,TRBV18,16,TRBJ2-2,CASSPNRGSNTGELFF,TGTGCCAGCTCACCTAACAGGGGTTCGAACACCGGGGAGCTGTTTTTT
TRBD1,NA,TRBV25-1,13,TRBJ1-2,CASSQGADYGYTF,TGTGCCAGCAGCCAGGGGGCGGACTATGGCTACACCTTC
TRBD1,few,TRBV27,13,TRBJ1-5,CASRGQANQPQHF,TGTGCCAGCCGCGGACAGGCCAATCAGCCCCAGCATTTT
NA,NA,TRBV6-2/TRBV6-3,13,TRBJ1-4,CASSWRTNEKLFF,TGTGCCAGCAGTTGGAGGACTAATGAAAAACTGTTTTTT
NA,NA,TRBV6-4,14,TRBJ2-2,CASSLGRGAGELFF,TGTGCCAGCAGTCTAGGACGGGGAGCCGGGGAGCTGTTTTTT
TRBD2,NA,TRBV4-3,16,TRBJ2-1,CASSHLTSGSYNEQFF,TGCGCCAGCAGCCACCTGACTAGCGGGAGCTACAATGAGCAGTTCTTC
NA,NA,TRBV12-3/TRBV12-4,11,TRBJ2-1,CASSVYNEQFF,TGTGCCAGCAGTGTATACAATGAGCAGTTCTTC